This is a list of T cell receptor beta chains from one sample in a study of cytomegalovirus exposure and HLA in healthy donors. Profiled with immunoSEQ multiplex PCR; TCRdb holds only in-frame clones, not every one. The data show approximately 120,000 clones, with 60% to 85% seen just once and roughly 2% held by the top ten. Sequences were obtained from PBMCs. Source of these receptors: a man aged 50-60 years in good health and CMV-seronegative. The CDR3 runs from the conserved cysteine through the conserved F or W. A D gene is named only where the DNA matches it firmly. Clone size appears in some rows only: once, few, many, or a class for an expanded clone.

len,v_gene,abundance,d_gene,j_gene,CDR3aa,CDR3nt
14,TRBV5-8,once,.,TRBJ1-6,CASSFGDVNSPLHF,TGTGCCAGCAGCTTCGGGGATGTGAATTCACCCCTCCACTTT
13,TRBV28,.,TRBD1,TRBJ1-2,CASLGQGASGYTF,TGTGCCAGCCTCGGACAGGGGGCTAGTGGCTACACCTTC
14,TRBV7-3,.,.,TRBJ1-6,CASSLGGSGSPLHF,TGTGCCAGCAGCTTAGGAGGGAGCGGTTCACCCCTCCACTTT
15,TRBV6-6,.,.,TRBJ1-5,CASSYAEGDNQPQHF,TGTGCCAGCAGTTACGCAGAGGGCGACAATCAGCCCCAGCATTTT
12,TRBV6-1,.,.,TRBJ1-3,CASIWPGNTIYF,TGTGCCTCCATATGGCCTGGAAACACCATATATTTT
16,TRBV28,few,TRBD1,TRBJ1-1,CASSSSAGGGDTEAFF,TGTGCCAGCAGTTCATCCGCAGGGGGCGGGGACACTGAAGCTTTCTTT
13,TRBV19,.,.,TRBJ2-7,CASSMGNTYEQYF,TGTGCCAGTAGTATGGGCAATACCTACGAGCAGTACTTC
13,TRBV19,.,TRBD2,TRBJ2-3,CASNQGLADTQYF,TGTGCCAGTAACCAGGGACTAGCAGATACGCAGTATTTT
14,TRBV28,.,TRBD1,TRBJ1-1,CASRTGTASTEAFF,TGTGCCAGCAGGACCGGGACAGCAAGCACTGAAGCTTTCTTT
18,TRBV4-2,.,TRBD2,TRBJ2-7,CASSQDRRSGVSSYEQYF,TGTGCCAGCAGCCAAGATCGGAGGAGCGGGGTCAGCTCCTACGAGCAGTACTTC
16,TRBV5-1,.,TRBD1,TRBJ2-1,CASSAQGQGIYNEQFF,TGCGCCAGCAGCGCCCAAGGACAGGGAATCTACAATGAGCAGTTCTTC
15,TRBV9,.,TRBD1,TRBJ2-1,CASSLRDREYNEQFF,TGTGCCAGCAGCCTCCGGGACAGGGAATACAATGAGCAGTTCTTC
14,TRBV4-3,.,.,TRBJ2-7,CASSQEVRTYEQYF,TGCGCCAGCAGCCAAGAGGTCAGGACCTACGAGCAGTACTTC
15,TRBV5-1,.,.,TRBJ1-4,CASSSSGGGGGKLFF,TGCGCCAGCAGCAGCTCCGGAGGGGGGGGAGGAAAACTGTTTTTT
14,TRBV6-1,.,TRBD1,TRBJ1-6,CASNPTGNNSPLHF,TGTGCCAGCAATCCGACAGGGAATAATTCACCCCTCCACTTT
16,TRBV1,few,.,TRBJ2-1,CTSSQDSRQPYNEQFF,TGCACCAGCAGCCAAGATTCGAGACAACCGTACAATGAGCAGTTCTTC
12,TRBV5-4,few,.,TRBJ1-1,CASSTLGTEAFF,TGTGCCAGCAGTACTCTCGGCACTGAAGCTTTCTTT
15,TRBV7-9,once,TRBD1,TRBJ1-1,CASSLTGTGESKAFF,TGTGCCAGCAGCTTAACCGGGACAGGGGAATCGAAAGCTTTCTTT
15,TRBV4-1,.,.,TRBJ2-3,CASSQGLAGTDTQYF,TGCGCCAGCAGCCAGGGTCTAGCCGGCACAGATACGCAGTATTTT
14,TRBV6-6,.,.,TRBJ1-6,CASSSPRGGSPLHF,TGTGCCAGCAGCTCTCCCAGGGGTGGTTCACCCCTCCACTTT
13,TRBV11-1,.,.,TRBJ1-3,CASSSTAGNTIYF,TGTGCCAGCAGCTCGACAGCTGGAAACACCATATATTTT
19,TRBV4-3,.,TRBD1,TRBJ1-5,CASSLNMGQGASSGGPQHF,TGCGCCAGCAGCCTAAATATGGGACAGGGGGCGTCGTCGGGAGGGCCCCAGCATTTT
18,TRBV29-1,few,.,TRBJ1-1,CSVEDLVQSKARDTEAFF,TGCAGCGTTGAAGATCTTGTCCAATCGAAGGCGAGGGACACTGAAGCTTTCTTT